This T cell receptor (beta chain) was recovered during a study of shared clonotypes between healthy human individuals. Ten immunoSEQ deep assay plates were used by the authors to sequence unsorted PBMC DNA. Produced via immunoSEQ multiplex PCR; TCRdb's table is partial and in-frame only. The sample consists of about 510,000 clones, 79% of them appearing once. J gave up 6 bases and V 6 bases, and 6 bases lay outside the gene matches. Germline CDR1 and CDR2: MRHNA and SNTAGT. This CDR3 is built from 14 residues. This clone was seen repeatedly, ten times or more. The clonotype comes from a woman aged 40 to 50 in good health. Some clones in this sample may be carry-over from other donors' samples. The material sequenced was PBMCs. V usage is TRBV6-4 and J usage is TRBJ2-2; 8 nucleotides agree with TRBD1. CDR3: CASSRSQGAGELFF. The CDR3 DNA reads as TGTGCCAGCAGCCGCTCACAGGGGGCCGGGGAGCTGTTTTTT.